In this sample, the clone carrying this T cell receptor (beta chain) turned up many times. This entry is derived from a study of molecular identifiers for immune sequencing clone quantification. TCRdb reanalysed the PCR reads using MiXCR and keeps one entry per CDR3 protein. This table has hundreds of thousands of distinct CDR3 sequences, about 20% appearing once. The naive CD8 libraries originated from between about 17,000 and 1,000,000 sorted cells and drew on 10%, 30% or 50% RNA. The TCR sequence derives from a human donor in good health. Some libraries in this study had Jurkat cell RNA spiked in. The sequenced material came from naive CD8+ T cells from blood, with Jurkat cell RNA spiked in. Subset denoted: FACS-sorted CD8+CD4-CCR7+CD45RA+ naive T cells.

CDR3 sequence: CASSAVSSGNTIYF. The DNA of the CDR3 is TGTGCCAGCAGCGCCGTGAGCTCTGGAAACACCATATATTTT. V gene TRBV9 combines with J gene TRBJ1-3; D gene unclear. The germline CDR1 and CDR2 sequences are SGDLS and YYNGEE. The CDR3 runs 14 residues. The germline V and J ends were trimmed by 3 bases and 0 bases, with 7 bases remaining between them.